Below are 16 T cell receptor beta chains sequenced from a single sample in a study of T cell repertoires in cytomegalovirus infection (dated 2019 in TCRdb). Reads for this sample came from an Illumina HiSeq 1500. The public reads were reanalyzed by TCRdb: fastp trimming at Q25, MiXCR alignment, in-frame beta chains only. Each CDR3 protein appears once, grouped with its most common genes and DNA. In all, the sample holds 700,000 to 950,000 distinct CDR3 sequences, and 32% of those were seen once. 9.5% to 15% of the sample goes to the ten largest clones. Sample treatment or condition, as interpreted from the label and publication: in vitro stimulation with specific CMV peptide epitopes to enrich CMV-specific T cells. The antigens these receptors bind are not known. Specimen: cultured CD8+ T cells from PBMCs, collected from culture after CMV antigen stimulation. The source is a human donor in good health (CMV status not recorded). Some clones in this sample may be carry-over from other donors' samples.

This rearrangement joins TRBV15 to TRBJ2-7; tentatively, D is TRBD1 (6 bases). Germline-derived CDR1 and CDR2 are LNHNV and YYDKDF (reference sequence). The CDR3 is 13 residues long. V was cut by 6 bases and J by 2 bases, with 11 bases left in between. CDR3 loop: CATSNRDTYEQYV. The CDR3, as DNA: TGTGCCACCAGTAACCGGGACACCTACGAGCAGTACGTC.

The chain recombines TRBV4-1 with TRBJ2-3; D is ambiguous. This CDR3 has 15 residues. Trimming shortened V by 0 bases and J by 4 bases, and 11 bases separated the two germline ends. Per germline, CDR1 MGHRA and CDR2 YSYEKL. The CDR3 nucleotides read TGCGCCAGCAGCCAAGAAGGGCAGGCAGCAGATACGCAGTATTTT. This codes for CASSQEGQAADTQYF.

This clonotype has only a few counts. This rearrangement joins TRBV6-6 to TRBJ1-4; D remains ambiguous. The ends were cut back, 8 bases at V and 0 bases at J, with 13 bases in the middle. The CDR3 covers 15 residues. Per germline, CDR1 MNHNY and CDR2 SVGAGI (reference sequence). The CDR3 here is CASDVFLATNEKLFF. The CDR3 nucleotides read TGTGCCAGCGACGTCTTCCTTGCAACTAATGAAAAACTGTTTTTT.

This clonotype was counted at least ten times. This chain links TRBV7-2 with TRBJ2-3, with D perhaps TRBD2 (6 bases). Germline V gene data show CDR1 as SGHTA and CDR2 as FQGNSA. V gave up 3 bases and J gave up 1 base, with 11 bases separating them. This CDR3 is 15 amino acids long. CDR3 coding DNA: TGTGCCAGCAGCTTGATTAGCGGCGGCACAGATACGCAGTATTTT. It translates to CASSLISGGTDTQYF.

The chain links TRBV7-6 to TRBJ1-1, with D possibly matching TRBD1 (6 bases). Trimming took off 1 base at V and 0 bases at J, with 12 bases between the two ends. The CDR3 totals 16 residues. Germline V lookup: CDR1 SGHVS, CDR2 FNYEAQ. The CDR3 DNA sequence: TGTGCCAGCAGCTTAGGGGGGGCCCCTATGAACACTGAAGCTTTCTTT. Its protein product is CASSLGGAPMNTEAFF. Variable domain in full (rest from reference TRBV7-6 and TRBJ1-1): GAGVSQSPRYKVTKRGQDVALRCDPISGHVSLYWYRQALGQGPEFLTYFNYEAQQDKSGLPNDRFSAERPEGSISTLTIQRTEQRDSAMYRCASSLGGAPMNTEAFFGQGTRLTVV.

The chain has TRBV7-8 and TRBJ1-2, with 8 bases lining up with TRBD1. The CDR3 consists of 14 residues. Germline loops: CDR1 SGHVS, CDR2 FQNEAQ. Losses at the gene ends were 9 bases for V and 7 bases for J; bases not matched to a gene: 13. CDR3: CASYPLTGVGGYTF. The CDR3 nucleotides read TGTGCCAGTTACCCTCTGACAGGGGTGGGTGGCTACACCTTC.

Worth noting for this clonotype: Possible read error: a much larger clone is one base away. The genes are TRBV7-2 and TRBJ2-3; D remains ambiguous. The CDR3 spans 14 residues. From germline, CDR1 is SGHTA and CDR2 FQGNSA. For the CDR3, the DNA is TGTGCCTGCAGCTTATACGCAGGCACAGATACGCAGTATTTT. Translation: CACSLYAGTDTQYF.

About this clonotype itself: The CDR3 does not close with the conserved phenylalanine or tryptophan, likely indicating a read error. The rearrangement links TRBV11-2 to TRBJ1-1; D gene ambiguous. CDR1 and CDR2 from the germline V gene are SGHAT and FQNNGV. This CDR3 is built from 14 residues. The CDR3 DNA reads TGTGTCAGCAGCCCCCGCCTGTCGAACACTGAAGCTTTCTCT. Amino acids: CVSSPRLSNTEAFS.

Details on this clonotype: At one boundary the junction diverges from the germline segment, which might be a read error. V usage is TRBV29-1 and J usage is TRBJ1-1; D is possibly TRBD1 (5 bases). The CDR3 has 11 residues. The V gene's germline CDR1 is SQVTM and CDR2 ANQGSEA. The CDR3 sequence is CSVGGNTEASF. The CDR3 region has the DNA TGCAGCGTTGGGGGGAACACTGAAGCTTCCTTT. Complete variable domain (other parts from reference TRBV29-1 and TRBJ1-1): SAVISQKPSRDICQRGTSLTIQCQVDSQVTMMFWYRQQPGQSLTLIATANQGSEATYESGFVIDKFPISRPNLTFSTLTVSNMSPEDSSIYLCSVGGNTEASFGQGTRLTVV.

The chain couples TRBV6-1 to TRBJ2-2; 7 bases are a match to TRBD1. The trim removed 8 bases at V and 6 bases at J, leaving 3 bases unmatched. Per germline, CDR1 MNHNS and CDR2 SASEGT. The CDR3 extends over 12 amino acids. The CDR3 sequence: CASGTGAGELFF. The CDR3 DNA is TGTGCCAGCGGTACAGGGGCCGGGGAGCTGTTTTTT.

There are a few counts of this clonotype. The V and J genes are TRBV6-1 and TRBJ2-1; 8 nucleotides align to TRBD1. Germline lookup yields CDR1 MNHNS and CDR2 SASEGT. The CDR3 runs to 15 residues. V was pared by 5 bases and J by 6 bases, with 9 bases of the junction left unmatched. As DNA, the CDR3 is TGTGCCAGCAGTTTCGGACAGGGCCCTTTCAATGAGCAGTTCTTC. Its protein product is CASSFGQGPFNEQFF.

The rearrangement uses TRBV2 and TRBJ1-2, with 12 bases identical to TRBD1. The CDR3 totals 13 residues. V shed 6 bases, J shed 7 bases, and the junction held 3 bases outside the gene matches. Germline loops: CDR1 SNHLY, CDR2 FYNNEI. The CDR3 spells CASRRDRGPGYTF. The CDR3 DNA reads TGTGCCAGCAGAAGGGACAGGGGGCCTGGCTACACCTTC. Full variable domain (missing parts from reference TRBV2 and TRBJ1-2): EPEVTQTPSHQVTQMGQEVILRCVPISNHLYFYWYRQILGQKVEFLVSFYNNEISEKSEIFDDQFSVERPDGSNFTLKIRSTKLEDSAMYFCASRRDRGPGYTFGSGTRLTVV.

This clonotype was detected many times. The chain links TRBV7-9 to TRBJ1-4; TRBD1 might be the D (5 bases). V was shortened by 3 bases and J by 4 bases, with 18 bases between the two germline ends. In germline, CDR1 is SEHNR, CDR2 FQNEAQ (reference sequence). This CDR3 is 17 amino acids long. The CDR3 region is CASSFRPLTAINEKLFF. The CDR3 DNA is TGTGCCAGCAGCTTTAGACCCTTGACAGCGATTAATGAAAAACTGTTTTTT.

This clonotype was seen only a few times. This chain uses TRBV5-6 with TRBJ1-6, with D perhaps matching TRBD1 (6 bases). V was shortened by 5 bases and J by 7 bases, with 16 bases between the two germline ends. This CDR3 contains 15 residues. Germline V CDR1 and CDR2: SGHDT, YYEEEE. CDR3 in amino acids: CASSFAGVWNSPLHF. CDR3 bases: TGTGCCAGCAGTTTTGCAGGGGTCTGGAATTCACCCCTCCACTTT.

This clonotype was found many times. The chain links TRBV7-9 to TRBJ2-5; 7 bases match TRBD1. J gave up 5 bases and V 3 bases, and 6 bases lay outside the gene matches. This CDR3 is 14 amino acids long. Looked up from germline, CDR1 is SEHNR and CDR2 is FQNEAQ (reference sequence). CDR3 in DNA: TGTGCCAGCAGCTTTTTCGACAGGGAGGAGACCCAGTACTTC. Translating it yields CASSFFDREETQYF.

The V gene is TRBV6-6, the J gene TRBJ2-3; the D is unclear. The V end lost 6 bases, the J end lost 6 bases, and 16 bases lay between the germline ends. The CDR3 is 14 residues long. The germline gives CDR1 MNHNY, CDR2 SVGAGI (reference sequence). In DNA, the CDR3 is TGTGCCAGCAGCTCAGACCCCCTCCTTGATACGCAGTATTTT. It codes for CASSSDPLLDTQYF.